A few counts support the clone carrying this T cell receptor beta chain. Only in-frame clones appear in the TCRdb table, and some are missing; sequencing was by immunoSEQ multiplex PCR. Among tens of thousands of clones listed, 90% were seen once. These data originate in a study of blood T cell repertoires in COVID-19. This CDR3 has 14 amino acids. The J segment lost 2 bases and the V segment lost 6 bases, leaving 2 bases of the junction unmatched. Per the germline V gene, CDR1 is MNHEY and CDR2 is SVGAGI. The chain recombines TRBV6-5 with TRBJ2-1; 9 bases fit TRBD2. What was sequenced was peripheral blood. The receptor was isolated from a man younger than 35 with COVID-19, enrolled during active disease. Here the CDR3 reads CASSQREAYNEQFF. CDR3 in DNA: TGTGCCAGCAGCCAGCGGGAGGCCTACAATGAGCAGTTCTTC.